These 23 T cell receptor beta chains were all obtained from the same sample, sequenced in a study of CD8 T cells in Susac syndrome. With random hexamers, roughly 0.45 to 1 ug RNA was reverse transcribed. TCRdb reprocessed the immunoSEQ multiplex PCR reads with MiXCR, giving one entry per CDR3 protein. The sample holds about 90,000 distinct CDR3 sequences, around 93% seen once. Sequencing was performed on CD8+ T cells from PBMCs. The receptors derive from a human donor in good health.

The CDR3, as DNA: TGTGCCATCCCATCCCGGGACAGCTCCTACGAGCAGTACTTC. This gives the protein CAIPSRDSSYEQYF. The V call is TRBV2, the J call TRBJ2-7; 7 nucleotides agree with TRBD1. The CDR3 runs 14 residues. The V gene's germline CDR1 is SNHLY and CDR2 FYNNEI. The J segment lost 0 bases and the V segment lost 10 bases, leaving 9 bases of the junction unmatched.

The V and J genes are TRBV12-3 or TRBV12-4 and TRBJ1-4, with 7 bases fitting TRBD1. The CDR3 spans 17 residues. V lost 0 bases and J lost 8; bases outside the gene matches: 12. The CDR3 loop reads CASSLALFRDRGEKLFF. CDR3 nucleotide sequence: TGTGCCAGCAGTTTAGCCTTGTTTAGGGACAGAGGGGAAAAACTGTTTTTT.

The chain links TRBV5-6 to TRBJ1-2, with unresolved D. V was shortened by 1 base and J by 5 bases, with 15 bases between the two germline ends. Looked up from germline, CDR1 is SGHDT and CDR2 is YYEEEE. The CDR3 is 15 amino acids. CDR3 sequence: CASSLLRSLSYGYTF. The CDR3 nucleotides read TGTGCCAGCAGCTTGCTCCGGTCCCTTTCTTATGGCTACACCTTC.

The rearrangement joins TRBV29-1 to TRBJ1-2; no clear D gene. CDR1 and CDR2 (germline): SQVTM, ANQGSEA. This CDR3 has 11 residues. V was clipped by 3 bases and J by 4 bases, with 6 bases between them. The CDR3 sequence is CSVDVGYGYTF. As DNA, the CDR3 is TGCAGCGTTGACGTGGGCTATGGCTACACCTTC.

The rearrangement joins TRBV7-9 to TRBJ2-1, with 7 positions matching TRBD2. The CDR3 spans 18 residues. Germline V gives CDR1 SEHNR, CDR2 FQNEAQ (reference sequence). Trimming at V came to 1 base and at J to 4 bases, leaving 13 bases not matched to a gene. The CDR3 protein is CASSLEATSSLEYNEQFF. As DNA, the CDR3 is TGTGCCAGCAGCTTAGAGGCGACTAGCTCCCTAGAATACAATGAGCAGTTCTTC.

The chain combines TRBV10-3 with TRBJ2-2; 7 nucleotides match TRBD1. The CDR3 loop spans 15 amino acids. V gave up 7 bases and J gave up 1 base; unmatched junction bases: 6. Germline lookup yields CDR1 ENHRY and CDR2 SYGVKD. CDR3 DNA sequence: TGTGCCATCACTACAGGGGTTGGGAACACCGGGGAGCTGTTTTTT. As protein: CAITTGVGNTGELFF.

The chain is built from TRBV7-3 and TRBJ2-1; perhaps TRBD1 as D (5 bases). V was clipped by 1 base and J by 1 base, with 8 bases between them. Germline assignment: CDR1 SGHTA and CDR2 FQGTGA. This CDR3 spans 15 amino acids. The CDR3 region is CASSLSAGSYNEQFF. In DNA, the CDR3 is TGTGCCAGCAGCTTAAGTGCAGGGTCCTACAATGAGCAGTTCTTC.

The chain links TRBV29-1 to TRBJ1-3; 8 bases line up with TRBD1. This CDR3 has 16 residues. V was pared by 3 bases and J by 0 bases, with 7 bases of the junction left unmatched. CDR1 is SQVTM, CDR2 ANQGSEA, per germline. The CDR3 sequence is CSVEAGQGTSGNTIYF. Here the CDR3 DNA reads TGCAGCGTTGAGGCCGGACAGGGAACCTCTGGAAACACCATATATTTT.

This clonotype appeared a few times. This chain joins TRBV13 and TRBJ2-3, with D unclear. The CDR3 extends over 12 amino acids. V was cut by 3 bases and J by 6 bases, with 7 bases left in between. Germline assignment: CDR1 PRHDT and CDR2 FYEKMQ (reference sequence). The CDR3 region has the DNA TGTGCCAGCAGCTTGGGAAGGGATACGCAGTATTTT. This translates into CASSLGRDTQYF. Variable domain in full (rest from reference TRBV13 and TRBJ2-3): AAGVIQSPRHLIKEKRETATLKCYPIPRHDTVYWYQQGPGQDPQFLISFYEKMQSDKGSIPDRFSAQQFSDYHSELNMSSLELGDSALYFCASSLGRDTQYFGPGTRLTVL.

The chain couples TRBV12-3 or TRBV12-4 to TRBJ1-2; D not resolved. CDR3 size: 11 residues. Trimming took 6 bases from V and 7 from J, leaving 9 bases between them. The CDR3 sequence is CASSYMGGYTF. DNA of the CDR3: TGTGCCAGCAGCTACATGGGTGGCTACACCTTC.

J is TRBJ2-7 and V is TRBV29-1; 9 bases agree with TRBD1. Germline lookup yields CDR1 SQVTM and CDR2 ANQGSEA. The CDR3 is 17 amino acids. V was clipped by 2 bases and J by 1 base; unmatched bases: 12. The CDR3 spells CSVENLNLGTGSYEQYF. The CDR3 bases are TGCAGCGTTGAAAACTTGAATTTGGGGACAGGGTCCTACGAGCAGTACTTC.

The chain employs TRBV20-1 and TRBJ2-2; D perhaps matches TRBD1 (5 bases). CDR1 is DFQATT, CDR2 SNEGSKA, per germline (reference sequence). The CDR3 is made up of 14 amino acids. V lost 0 bases and J lost 7, with 12 bases in between. Here the CDR3 DNA reads TGCAGTGCTAGAGATTGGAGCCAGGGCGGGGAGCTGTTTTTT. Translation gives CSARDWSQGGELFF.

The sample holds one count of this clonotype. The V gene is TRBV7-9, the J gene TRBJ1-1; D not resolved. V lost 5 bases, J lost 0 bases, and 13 bases lay in between. The CDR3 is 15 residues long. The germline CDR1 and CDR2 sequences are SEHNR and FQNEAQ (reference sequence). Written as DNA, the CDR3 is TGTGCCAGCAGCCAAAATCATCCGGTGAACACTGAAGCTTTCTTT. Translating gives CASSQNHPVNTEAFF. The full variable domain, with the rest looked up from reference TRBV7-9 and TRBJ1-1, is DTGVSQNPRHKITKRGQNVTFRCDPISEHNRLYWYRQTLGQGPEFLTYFQNEAQLEKSRLLSDRFSAERPKGSFSTLEIQRTEQGDSAMYLCASSQNHPVNTEAFFGQGTRLTVV.

The rearrangement uses TRBV30 and TRBJ2-2, with D perhaps being TRBD1 or TRBD2 (5 bases each). The V gene's germline CDR1 is GTSNPN and CDR2 SVGIG (reference sequence). The ends were cut back, 2 bases at V and 6 bases at J, with 10 bases in the middle. The CDR3 runs to 13 residues. CDR3 DNA: TGTGCCTGGAGTCTTCAGGGAGCCGGGGAGCTGTTTTTT. Translation gives CAWSLQGAGELFF.

The V call is TRBV10-1, the J call TRBJ1-1; D is unresolved. Germline V gene sequence: CDR1 WNHNN, CDR2 SYGVQD (reference sequence). V dropped 7 bases and J dropped 1 base, with 19 bases sitting between them. The CDR3 covers 16 residues. The CDR3 loop reads CASTPTFGRTNTEAFF. The CDR3 region has the DNA TGCGCCAGCACGCCGACCTTCGGACGGACGAACACTGAAGCTTTCTTT.

The rearrangement uses TRBV12-3 or TRBV12-4 and TRBJ2-7, with D uncertain. V shed 5 bases and J shed 0 bases, with 11 bases lying between them. This CDR3 comprises 14 residues. The CDR3 here is CASSIGGNSYEQYF. Here the CDR3 DNA reads TGTGCCAGCAGTATCGGCGGTAACTCCTACGAGCAGTACTTC.

V gene TRBV24-1 combines with J gene TRBJ1-2, with 12 nucleotides matching TRBD1. Trimming cost V 5 bases and J 10 bases; bases outside gene matches: 4. The length of the CDR3 is 13 residues. Germline loops: CDR1 KGHDR, CDR2 SFDVKD. CDR3 sequence reads: CATSVQGQGAYTF. The CDR3 nucleotides are TGTGCCACCAGTGTCCAGGGACAGGGGGCCTACACCTTC.

A few counts support this clonotype. The rearrangement links TRBV13 to TRBJ2-7, with D possibly matching TRBD1 (6 bases). The CDR3 length is 14 residues. Germline V gene data show CDR1 as PRHDT and CDR2 as FYEKMQ (reference sequence). With 6 bases removed from V and 1 base from J, the gap between germline ends came to 13 bases. Here the CDR3 reads CASSPPDRSYEQYF. CDR3 in DNA: TGTGCCAGCAGTCCCCCGGACAGATCCTACGAGCAGTACTTC.

The CDR3 spells CAIRPELGAYEQYF. The CDR3 DNA follows: TGTGCCATCAGGCCGGAGTTGGGGGCCTACGAGCAGTACTTC. The V gene is TRBV10-3, the J gene TRBJ2-7; the D gene could be TRBD1 or TRBD2 (5 bases each). CDR1 ENHRY and CDR2 SYGVKD come from the germline V gene. V was cut by 6 bases and J by 2 bases, with 14 bases left in between. The CDR3 spans 14 residues.

V usage is TRBV6-5 and J usage is TRBJ2-5; possibly TRBD2 for D (5 bases). Germline V gene lookup returns CDR1 MNHEY and CDR2 SVGAGI. This CDR3 comprises 15 residues. The ends were cut back, 0 bases at V and 5 bases at J, with 13 bases in the middle. CDR3 bases: TGTGCCAGCAGTTACTCGAAACTAGTTTGGGAGACCCAGTACTTC. It specifies CASSYSKLVWETQYF.

The chain links TRBV20-1 to TRBJ2-3; 8 nucleotides match TRBD2. There are 16 residues in the CDR3. Germline-derived CDR1 and CDR2 are DFQATT and SNEGSKA (reference sequence). V shed 3 bases and J 2 bases; nucleotides not matched to a gene: 10. CDR3 sequence (DNA): TGCAGTGCTAGGTCCCTTAGCGGGGTGAACACAGATACGCAGTATTTT. Its protein is CSARSLSGVNTDTQYF.

This sequence joins TRBV19 and TRBJ1-1; D gene unclear. Germline V gives CDR1 LNHDA, CDR2 SQIVND (reference sequence). With 1 base removed from V and 0 bases from J, the gap between germline ends came to 9 bases. CDR3 length: 15 amino acids. The CDR3 spells CASSIGQRMNTEAFF. Here the CDR3 DNA reads TGTGCCAGTAGTATAGGTCAGCGGATGAACACTGAAGCTTTCTTT.

This clonotype was seen a handful of times. This sequence joins TRBV12-3 or TRBV12-4 and TRBJ2-5; no clear D gene. The CDR3 loop spans 15 amino acids. V was trimmed by 6 bases and J by 0 bases, leaving 14 bases between them. The CDR3 loop reads CASSPGLAYQETQYF. Written as DNA, the CDR3 is TGTGCCAGCAGCCCCGGTTTGGCGTACCAAGAGACCCAGTACTTC.